This TCR beta chain was documented in a study of T cell repertoires in cytomegalovirus infection. Turning to the study itself: Peptides in the study included HLA-C-restricted and HLA-B-restricted CMV epitopes.

TCRdb independently ran MiXCR on the reads; one entry per CDR3 protein. The sample holds 650,000 to 900,000 distinct CDR3 sequences, 32% seen once. The CDR3 length is 13 residues. V dropped 0 bases and J dropped 4 bases, with 5 bases sitting between them. The V gene's germline CDR1 is SGHTA and CDR2 FQGNSA. This clonotype was detected many times. Its antigen is not identified. This may arise from a read error, as a much more abundant clone is one base away. This TCR was sampled from a human donor in good health (CMV status not recorded). Some clones in this sample may be carry-over from other donors' samples. The chain carries TRBV7-2 and TRBJ2-3; D remains ambiguous. The sample in question was cultured CD8+ T cells from PBMCs, obtained from culture after CMV antigen stimulation. CDR3 bases: TGTGCCAGCAGCTTAGCGTGGGCAGATACGCAGTATTTT. It yields the protein CASSLAWADTQYF.